These 2 T cell receptor beta chains came from one sample sequenced in a study of cytomegalovirus exposure and HLA in healthy donors. The PCR used 60 Vbeta and 13 Jbeta primers. TCRdb's copy holds only in-frame clones and misses some; the assay was immunoSEQ multiplex PCR. The top ten clones hold about 2% of a sample with roughly 150,000 clones, roughly 80% of them seen once. Material for sequencing was PBMCs. The receptors come from a woman in her forties in good health and CMV-seronegative.

The chain carries TRBV5-1 and TRBJ2-4; D call uncertain. V lost 1 base to trimming and J lost 8 bases, with 13 bases between them. Germline-derived CDR1 and CDR2 are SGHRS and YFSETQ. The CDR3 loop spans 14 amino acids. The CDR3 here is CASSLPQSSDIQYF. CDR3 DNA: TGCGCCAGCAGCTTGCCACAGTCTTCGGACATTCAGTACTTC.

The V and J genes are TRBV5-1 and TRBJ2-2; the match to TRBD1 covers 11 bases. Trimming removed 5 bases from V and 9 bases from J; junction bases left unmatched: 9. CDR1 SGHRS and CDR2 YFSETQ come from the germline V gene. The CDR3 totals 15 residues. CDR3 in amino acids: CASSLGQGATRELFF. The DNA for the CDR3 is TGCGCCAGCAGTCTCGGACAGGGGGCGACCCGGGAGCTGTTTTTT.